The rows below give T cell receptor beta chains drawn from one sample of a study of blood T cell repertoires in COVID-19. This table comes from immunoSEQ multiplex PCR, and its TCRdb copy is limited to in-frame clones, with some not included. The table records roughly 220,000 clones, approximately 85% of them present only once. Source material: peripheral blood. The receptors originated from a man aged 50-60 years who had recovered from COVID-19. The conserved cysteine and the conserved F or W are not part of the CDR3 here. Each record gives: V gene, J gene, clone size, CDR3 protein. Clone size is stated in some rows and not others, as once, few, many or a class when expanded.

TRBV3-1/TRBV3-2,TRBJ2-1,.,ASSQVPSGNPYNEQF
TRBV5-5,TRBJ1-1,.,ASSSSVQNTEAF
TRBV6-2/TRBV6-3,TRBJ1-5,.,ASSVIGQDTYQPQH
TRBV18,TRBJ2-2,few,ASSPRRTGELF
TRBV2,TRBJ1-1,.,ASTLGGETEAF
TRBV3-1/TRBV3-2,TRBJ2-7,.,ASSQGYRGYEQY
TRBV25-1,TRBJ2-4,once,ASSDPTGRNIQY
TRBV6-5,TRBJ2-5,few,ASSRTRTETQY
TRBV5-1,TRBJ2-3,.,ASSFPGRPDTQY
TRBV11-3,TRBJ2-2,.,ASSPRAGELF
TRBV11-2,TRBJ2-7,few,ASSLGVTGSSYEQY
TRBV27,TRBJ2-7,few,ASSPRQGTAYEQY
TRBV7-7,TRBJ2-5,.,ASSFFGSGETQY
TRBV4-1,TRBJ2-7,.,ASSPRGGSYEQY
TRBV28,TRBJ1-1,.,ASSLSRPQNTEAF
TRBV18,TRBJ2-2,.,ASSRRDRFGGELF
TRBV29-1,TRBJ1-2,.,SVGGGSYGYT
TRBV12-3/TRBV12-4,TRBJ1-4,.,ASSLYLEKLF
TRBV11-2,TRBJ1-1,few,ASSLSNTRNTEAF
TRBV4-2,TRBJ1-1,.,ASSKDDRMNTEAF
TRBV3-1/TRBV3-2,TRBJ2-1,.,ASSQESGLLPDEQF
TRBV28,TRBJ1-1,.,ASSFGTGGTEAF
TRBV6-5,TRBJ1-1,.,ASRVTGGRSEAF
TRBV2,TRBJ2-1,.,ASSSDRGLYNEQF
TRBV7-8,TRBJ2-1,.,ASRDPGLAGSSEQF
TRBV4-1,TRBJ1-2,.,ASSQAMGVPGHYYGYT